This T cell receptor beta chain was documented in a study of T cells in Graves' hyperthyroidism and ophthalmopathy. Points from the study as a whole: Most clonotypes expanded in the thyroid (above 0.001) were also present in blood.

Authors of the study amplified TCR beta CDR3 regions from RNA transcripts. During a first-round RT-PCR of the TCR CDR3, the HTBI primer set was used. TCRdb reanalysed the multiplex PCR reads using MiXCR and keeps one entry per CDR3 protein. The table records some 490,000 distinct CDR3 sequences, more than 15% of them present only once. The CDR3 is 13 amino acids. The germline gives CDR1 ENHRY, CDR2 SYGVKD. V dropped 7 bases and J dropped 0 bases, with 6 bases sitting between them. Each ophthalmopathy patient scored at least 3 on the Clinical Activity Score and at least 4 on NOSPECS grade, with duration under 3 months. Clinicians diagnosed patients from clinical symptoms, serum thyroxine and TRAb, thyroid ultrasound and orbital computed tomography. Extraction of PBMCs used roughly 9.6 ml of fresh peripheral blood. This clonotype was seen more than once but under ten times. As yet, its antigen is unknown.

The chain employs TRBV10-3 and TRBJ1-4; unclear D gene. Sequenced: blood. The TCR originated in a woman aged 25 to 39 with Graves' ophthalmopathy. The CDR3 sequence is CAIKAATNEKLFF. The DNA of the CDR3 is TGTGCCATCAAGGCCGCAACTAATGAAAAACTGTTTTTT.